The 26 T cell receptor beta chains below were found in one sample sequenced in a study of blood T cell repertoires in COVID-19. The table came from immunoSEQ multiplex PCR; TCRdb's copy has only in-frame clones and leaves some out. The sample has about 73,000 clones, about 91% seen once. Sequences were obtained from peripheral blood. These TCRs come from a man older than 75 with acute or convalescent COVID-19.

The gene calls are TRBV6-5 and TRBJ2-5; maybe TRBD2 (7 bases). From germline, CDR1 is MNHEY and CDR2 SVGAGI. There are 14 residues in the CDR3. V gave up 5 bases and J gave up 5 bases, with 15 bases separating them. The CDR3 DNA is TGTGCCAGCAGTCCCCGGGGGGCGCGGGAGACCCAGTACTTC. Amino acids: CASSPRGARETQYF.

The DNA of the CDR3 is TGTGCCAGCAGTTTATCCCGGACAGGGGAGGGTTCACCCCTCCACTTT. As protein: CASSLSRTGEGSPLHF. This sequence joins TRBV27 and TRBJ1-6; 9 bases agree with TRBD1. The CDR3 sequence is 16 residues long. Germline V gene sequence: CDR1 MNHEY, CDR2 SMNVEV (reference sequence). Unmatched junction bases numbered 6, after V lost 0 bases and J lost 9 bases.

The rearrangement links TRBV12-2 to TRBJ1-2; the table's D call of TRBD1 was not tested on the DNA. TRBV12-2 is a pseudogene locus. The CDR3 is 17 residues long. The CDR3 reads CASRLATGGRANYGYTF. The CDR3 DNA sequence: TGTGCAAGTCGCTTAGCTACAGGGGGAAGGGCTAACTATGGCTACACCTTC.

V and J are TRBV6-8 and TRBJ1-5; D remains unclear. The ends were cut back, 5 bases at V and 9 bases at J, with 8 bases in the middle. The CDR3 is 11 residues long. Germline V gives CDR1 MNHGY, CDR2 SAAAGT. This CDR3 is CASSLGLPQHF. DNA of the CDR3: TGTGCCAGCAGTCTAGGTCTGCCCCAGCATTTT.

The chain employs TRBV3-1 (or the pseudogene TRBV3-2) and TRBJ2-1; the match to TRBD1 covers 8 bases. Germline values: CDR1 LGHDT, CDR2 YNNKEL (reference sequence). The CDR3 is made up of 15 amino acids. V trimming: 2 bases; J trimming: 7 bases; junction bases outside the gene matches: 7. As DNA, the CDR3 is TGTGCCAGCAGCCAATGGACAGGGTCTGAGAATGAGCAGTTCTTC. It codes for CASSQWTGSENEQFF.

Only one count was recorded for this clone. The chain is built from TRBV24-1 and TRBJ1-1, with D possibly matching TRBD1 (5 bases). The CDR3 consists of 15 residues. Between the trimmed V and J ends, which lost 6 bases and 1 base, there was a span of 14 bases. Looked up from germline, CDR1 is KGHDR and CDR2 is SFDVKD. In DNA, the CDR3 is TGTGCCACCAGTCATTCCCTGGGGGGGAACACTGAAGCTTTCTTT. Protein: CATSHSLGGNTEAFF.

The J gene is TRBJ2-3, the V gene TRBV7-3, with D maybe TRBD1 (5 bases). With 2 bases removed from V and 0 bases from J, the gap between germline ends came to 9 bases. In germline, CDR1 is SGHTA, CDR2 FQGTGA. There are 15 residues in the CDR3. DNA of the CDR3: TGTGCCAGCAGCTTACTAGGGGCTAGCACAGATACGCAGTATTTT. It specifies CASSLLGASTDTQYF.

This clone was seen once. The rearrangement joins TRBV18 to TRBJ2-1, with 10 bases fitting TRBD2. There are 15 residues in the CDR3. Per the germline V gene, CDR1 is KGHSH and CDR2 is LQKENI. The V and J ends lost 0 bases and 12 bases, in that order; junction bases with no gene match: 8. CDR3 in amino acids: CASSPPGGEREGQFF. The CDR3 coding sequence is TGTGCCAGCTCACCACCGGGAGGAGAGCGGGAGGGGCAGTTCTTC.

The rearrangement links TRBV19 to TRBJ1-2; perhaps TRBD1 as D (6 bases). Germline V gives CDR1 LNHDA, CDR2 SQIVND (reference sequence). Between the trimmed V and J ends, which lost 6 bases and 8 bases, there was a span of 34 bases. CDR3 length equals 19 residues. As DNA, the CDR3 is TGTGCCAGTAGGATAATAGGGGGAGAGACTGATGACCAATTCGGCGGCTACACCTTC. It yields the protein CASRIIGGETDDQFGGYTF.

The chain carries TRBV10-3 and TRBJ1-1; D remains unclear. The CDR3 extends over 15 amino acids. Trimming pared 0 bases from V and 3 bases from J, leaving 11 bases between. Germline CDR1 reads ENHRY; CDR2 reads SYGVKD. CDR3 sequence (DNA): TGTGCCATCAGTGAGTCTGAACGGGAACACACTGAAGCTTTCTTT. It encodes CAISESEREHTEAFF.

The chain is built from TRBV2 and TRBJ2-1; 9 bases fit TRBD1. V shed 5 bases, J shed 9 bases, and the junction held 14 bases outside the gene matches. This CDR3 contains 16 residues. The V gene's germline CDR1 is SNHLY and CDR2 FYNNEI. CDR3 protein: CASSRHRGRVKTEQFF. The DNA of the CDR3 is TGTGCCAGCAGTAGGCACAGGGGGCGCGTTAAAACTGAGCAGTTCTTC. The whole variable domain, filled in from reference TRBV2 and TRBJ2-1, reads EPEVTQTPSHQVTQMGQEVILRCVPISNHLYFYWYRQILGQKVEFLVSFYNNEISEKSEIFDDQFSVERPDGSNFTLKIRSTKLEDSAMYFCASSRHRGRVKTEQFFGPGTRLTVL.

The chain carries TRBV19 and TRBJ1-2; 8 bases align to TRBD1. Per the germline V gene, CDR1 is LNHDA and CDR2 is SQIVND (reference sequence). The trim removed 5 bases at V and 8 bases at J, leaving 7 bases unmatched. The CDR3 extends over 13 amino acids. CDR3 loop: CASSVQGVGGYTF. CDR3 DNA sequence: TGTGCCAGTAGTGTACAGGGGGTCGGGGGCTACACCTTC.

CDR3 DNA sequence: TGTGCCAGCACTATGAGGACTAGCGGTTACAATGAGCAGTTCTTC. As protein: CASTMRTSGYNEQFF. This chain joins TRBV2 and TRBJ2-1; 10 bases are a match to TRBD2. CDR3 length: 15 residues. Germline values: CDR1 SNHLY, CDR2 FYNNEI. V gave up 7 bases and J gave up 4 bases; unmatched junction bases: 7.

The V and J genes are TRBV5-1 and TRBJ2-1; 13 bases agree with TRBD2. Germline V gene sequence: CDR1 SGHRS, CDR2 YFSETQ. CDR3 size: 16 residues. With 4 bases clipped from V and 6 bases from J, the junction kept 7 bases outside the gene matches. This CDR3 is CASSPAGTSGANEQFF. As DNA, the CDR3 is TGCGCCAGCAGCCCGGCCGGGACTAGCGGGGCCAATGAGCAGTTCTTC.

This clone is a singleton in its sample. The rearrangement links TRBV5-1 to TRBJ2-7; maybe TRBD1 (6 bases). From germline, CDR1 is SGHRS and CDR2 YFSETQ. Trimming took off 0 bases at V and 0 bases at J, with 13 bases between the two ends. The CDR3 is 16 amino acids. CDR3 amino acids: CASSLVLQGSSYEQYF. The CDR3, as DNA: TGCGCCAGCAGCTTGGTACTACAGGGTTCCTCCTACGAGCAGTACTTC.

This clone was counted once. V usage is TRBV29-1 and J usage is TRBJ2-1, with 8 bases lining up with TRBD1. CDR3 length equals 14 residues. CDR1 and CDR2 from the germline V gene are SQVTM and ANQGSEA. J was trimmed by 2 bases and V by 4 bases; bases with no gene match: 4. The CDR3 is CSVGRQGPYNEQFF. In nucleotides, the CDR3 is TGCAGCGTTGGCCGACAGGGGCCCTACAATGAGCAGTTCTTC.

This clone was seen a single time. The chain carries TRBV5-1 and TRBJ2-7; no definite D call. This CDR3 has 14 residues. V was shortened by 2 bases and J by 3 bases, with 12 bases between the two germline ends. CDR1 is SGHRS, CDR2 YFSETQ, per germline. The CDR3 here is CASSLGDALYEQYF. CDR3 coding DNA: TGCGCCAGCAGCTTAGGAGACGCGCTCTACGAGCAGTACTTC.

CDR3 DNA sequence: TGTGCCAGCAGTGTGCAGGACAGGGGGCTTAGCTACACCTTC. Protein: CASSVQDRGLSYTF. This sequence joins TRBV25-1 and TRBJ1-2, with TRBD1 matching over 11 bases. CDR1 is MGHDK and CDR2 is SYGVNS in the germline V gene. This CDR3 region has 14 residues. With 4 bases clipped from V and 9 bases from J, the junction kept 7 bases outside the gene matches.

This chain connects TRBV7-9 to TRBJ1-2; maybe TRBD1 (6 bases). The CDR3 consists of 13 residues. V was cut by 5 bases and J by 2 bases, with 9 bases left in between. Germline CDR1 SEHNR, CDR2 FQNEAQ (reference sequence). As DNA, the CDR3 is TGTGCCAGCAGCCAAACAGGGAACTATGGCTACACCTTC. Translating gives CASSQTGNYGYTF.

This chain links TRBV6-5 with TRBJ2-2; tentatively, D is TRBD1 (6 bases). V was shortened by 6 bases and J by 1 base, with 9 bases between the two germline ends. CDR1 MNHEY and CDR2 SVGAGI come from the germline V gene. The CDR3 is 14 amino acids. The CDR3 nucleotides read TGTGCCAGCAGGGACAGAGTGAACACCGGGGAGCTGTTTTTT. This gives the protein CASRDRVNTGELFF.

V gene TRBV19 combines with J gene TRBJ1-1; possibly TRBD1 for D (5 bases). Looked up from germline, CDR1 is LNHDA and CDR2 is SQIVND (reference sequence). The CDR3 length is 15 residues. Trimming took off 5 bases at V and 0 bases at J, with 13 bases between the two ends. This chain's CDR3 is CASSPFGGVNTEAFF. The CDR3 nucleotides are TGTGCCAGTAGTCCTTTTGGGGGGGTGAACACTGAAGCTTTCTTT.

There are a few counts of this clone. The chain's CDR3 is CASSSSSLTGKKQNNEQFF. In nucleotides, the CDR3 is TGTGCCAGCAGCTCAAGCTCTCTGACAGGCAAAAAACAAAACAATGAGCAGTTCTTC. The chain combines TRBV7-3 with TRBJ2-1, with a tentative D call TRBD1 (6 bases). This CDR3 region has 19 residues. The germline V gene has CDR1 SGHTA and CDR2 FQGTGA. V was trimmed by 4 bases and J by 5 bases, leaving 27 bases between them.

The J gene is TRBJ2-1, the V gene TRBV11-3, with D maybe TRBD2 (7 bases). V was shortened by 3 bases and J by 3 bases, with 15 bases between the two germline ends. Germline V gene sequence: CDR1 SGHNT, CDR2 YENEEA. The CDR3 covers 16 residues. CDR3 protein: CASSFGGRGGYNEQFF. The CDR3 DNA reads as TGTGCCAGCAGCTTTGGCGGGAGAGGGGGCTACAATGAGCAGTTCTTC.

This sequence joins TRBV3-1 (or the pseudogene TRBV3-2) and TRBJ2-5; tentatively, D is TRBD2 (7 bases). This CDR3 contains 17 residues. Between the trimmed V and J ends, which lost 4 bases and 5 bases, there was a span of 23 bases. Per germline, CDR1 LGHDT and CDR2 YNNKEL (reference sequence). The CDR3 here is CASSLQGRAGRGETQYF. Here the CDR3 DNA reads TGTGCCAGCAGCCTCCAGGGGAGGGCAGGACGAGGGGAGACCCAGTACTTC.

V is TRBV19 and J is TRBJ2-3, with 10 bases aligning to TRBD2. CDR1 and CDR2 (germline): LNHDA, SQIVND (reference sequence). The CDR3 contains 16 residues. After removal of 5 bases from V and 1 base from J, the junction contained 6 bases not matched to a gene. The DNA of the CDR3 is TGTGCCAGTAGTTCCGCCGGGACTAGCGGCACAGATACGCAGTATTTT. Amino acid sequence: CASSSAGTSGTDTQYF.

The chain has TRBV2 and TRBJ1-6, with 9 bases aligning to TRBD1. CDR3 size: 14 residues. CDR1 is SNHLY and CDR2 is FYNNEI in the germline V gene. Unmatched junction bases numbered 9, after V lost 6 bases and J lost 12 bases. The CDR3 DNA follows: TGTGCCAGCAGAGCCGGGACAGGGAGTTTACCCCTCCACTTT. Protein: CASRAGTGSLPLHF.